These 25 T cell receptor beta chains came from one sample sequenced in a study of blood T cells in healthy people across ages (dated by TCRdb to between 2014 and 2017). Library prep was done by 5' RACE. This sample was sequenced with an Illumina HiSeq 2500. The second PCR ran for roughly 7 to 12 cycles and used a J-beta primer mix along with a sample-barcoded 5' primer. Using fastp trimming at Q25 and MiXCR clonotype assembly, TCRdb reanalyzed the public sequencing data and kept in-frame beta chains. Entries that share a CDR3 protein sequence are merged under the most common genes and DNA. The sample yields about 1.1 million distinct CDR3 sequences; about two fifths were counted once. Of the sample, over 10% falls within the top ten clones. Sequencing used blood. These receptors came from a man aged 18 to 29 in good health.

The chain has TRBV4-3 and TRBJ1-1, with a weak D call TRBD1 (5 bases). The germline V gene has CDR1 LGHNA and CDR2 YSLEER. The ends were cut back, 0 bases at V and 4 bases at J, with 12 bases in the middle. The CDR3 has 15 amino acids. CDR3 protein: CASSQEGRDGTEAFF. The CDR3, as DNA: TGCGCCAGCAGCCAAGAAGGCAGGGACGGCACTGAAGCTTTCTTT.

The J gene is TRBJ2-3, the V gene TRBV20-1; no clear D gene. The V end lost 0 bases, the J end lost 0 bases, and 10 bases lay between the germline ends. The CDR3 runs 15 residues. CDR1 is DFQATT and CDR2 is SNEGSKA in the germline V gene (reference sequence). In DNA, the CDR3 is TGCAGTGCTAGAGATCCAAAGGTTAGCACAGATACGCAGTATTTT. Amino acid sequence: CSARDPKVSTDTQYF.

This clonotype occurred a few times. The chain recombines TRBV20-1 with TRBJ2-1; perhaps D is TRBD1 or TRBD2 (5 bases each). CDR1 is DFQATT and CDR2 is SNEGSKA in the germline V gene (reference sequence). V lost 0 bases to trimming and J lost 0 bases, with 12 bases between them. The CDR3 is made up of 16 amino acids. The CDR3 region has the DNA TGCAGTGCTAGAGATTCGGGGACGAGCTCCTACAATGAGCAGTTCTTC. The encoded protein is CSARDSGTSSYNEQFF.

This clonotype was counted only a few times. This chain connects TRBV18 to TRBJ1-5; D may be TRBD1 (5 bases). The CDR3 has 13 amino acids. Trimming took off 3 bases at V and 6 bases at J, with 9 bases between the two ends. Germline CDR1 and CDR2: KGHSH and LQKENI. CDR3 sequence (DNA): TGTGCCAGCTCACCGCAGGGTTTTCAGCCCCAGCATTTT. It yields the protein CASSPQGFQPQHF. The variable domain in full, completed from reference TRBV18 and TRBJ1-5, reads NAGVMQNPRHLVRRRGQEARLRCSPMKGHSHVYWYRQLPEEGLKFMVYLQKENIIDESGMPKERFSAEFPKEGPSILRIQQVVRGDSAAYFCASSPQGFQPQHFGDGTRLSIL.

The CDR3 is CSARAASGGEVDTQYF. The CDR3, as DNA: TGCAGTGCTAGAGCGGCTAGCGGGGGGGAGGTCGATACGCAGTATTTT. V usage is TRBV20-1 and J usage is TRBJ2-3; 12 bases match TRBD2. Germline V CDR1 and CDR2: DFQATT, SNEGSKA (reference sequence). The V and J ends lost 1 base and 6 bases, in that order; junction bases with no gene match: 8. The CDR3 has 16 amino acids.

This sequence joins TRBV4-2 and TRBJ2-2, with D possibly TRBD2 on 6 matching bases. The CDR3 covers 17 residues. Per the germline V gene, CDR1 is LGHNA and CDR2 is YNFKEQ. Trimming left V 0 bases short and J 4 bases short, with 15 bases between. The CDR3 DNA reads TGTGCCAGCAGCCAAGACCGGGCGGGGTCTGCCACCGGGGAGCTGTTTTTT. Its protein product is CASSQDRAGSATGELFF.

The chain combines TRBV6-1 with TRBJ2-5; D gene ambiguous. V was clipped by 6 bases and J by 11 bases, with 22 bases between them. The CDR3 runs 14 residues. CDR1 is MNHNS and CDR2 is SASEGT in the germline V gene. The CDR3 region has the DNA TGTGCCAGCAGGGCGGTCGGCTCTGGCAATGAGCAGTACTTC. Protein sequence: CASRAVGSGNEQYF.

The chain recombines TRBV20-1 with TRBJ2-7; weak D call: TRBD2 (7 bases). CDR1 and CDR2 (germline): DFQATT, SNEGSKA (reference sequence). V shed 6 bases and J shed 0 bases, with 12 bases lying between them. The CDR3 has 13 residues. The CDR3 loop reads CSARGGTSYEQYF. The CDR3 DNA is TGCAGTGCGCGCGGGGGCACCTCCTACGAGCAGTACTTC.

This chain uses TRBV10-3 with TRBJ1-2; no firm D call. V gave up 6 bases and J gave up 8 bases, with 13 bases separating them. Germline values: CDR1 ENHRY, CDR2 SYGVKD. The CDR3 length is 12 residues. In DNA, the CDR3 is TGTGCCATCAGGGACGAGACGAAGGGCTACACCTTC. Its protein is CAIRDETKGYTF.

The J gene is TRBJ1-1, the V gene TRBV5-1; TRBD1 might be the D (6 bases). Per germline, CDR1 SGHRS and CDR2 YFSETQ. The CDR3 length is 14 residues. V was trimmed by 1 base and J by 1 base, leaving 8 bases between them. The CDR3 here is CASSLYRANTEAFF. DNA of the CDR3: TGCGCCAGCAGCTTGTACAGGGCGAACACTGAAGCTTTCTTT.

Many counts were recorded for this clonotype. DNA of the CDR3: TGTGCCAGCAGTTTCGGAACATTCTCGGATCAGCCCCAGCATTTT. Translating it yields CASSFGTFSDQPQHF. V is TRBV28 and J is TRBJ1-5; D gene uncertain. This CDR3 is 15 amino acids long. With 3 bases removed from V and 5 bases from J, the gap between germline ends came to 14 bases. Germline CDR1 is MDHEN and CDR2 is SYDVKM.

Remarks on this clonotype: Possible read error: a much larger clone is one base away. The chain recombines TRBV27 with TRBJ1-2; possible D gene TRBD1, 6 bases. Germline V gene sequence: CDR1 MNHEY, CDR2 SMNVEV (reference sequence). This CDR3 region has 14 residues. The CDR3: CAGSSNRALYGYTF. The CDR3 DNA sequence: TGTGCCGGCAGCTCGAACAGGGCACTATACGGCTACACCTTC.

The rearrangement links TRBV6-2 or TRBV6-3 to TRBJ1-1, with D possibly matching TRBD1 (6 bases). The V gene lost 11 bases and the J gene lost 5 bases, with 15 bases spanning the gap. Germline V gene data show CDR1 as MNHEY and CDR2 as SVGEGT. CDR3 size: 12 residues. The CDR3 sequence is CAAREGETEAFF. DNA for the CDR3: TGTGCCGCCAGAGAGGGGGAGACTGAAGCTTTCTTT.

The chain links TRBV29-1 to TRBJ2-6; a possible D gene is TRBD1 (6 bases). V dropped 0 bases and J dropped 3 bases, with 15 bases sitting between them. The CDR3 consists of 17 residues. Germline loops: CDR1 SQVTM, CDR2 ANQGSEA. The DNA of the CDR3 is TGCAGCGTTGAAGATCGGGACAAAATCGGTGGGGCCAACGTCCTGACTTTC. Amino acid sequence: CSVEDRDKIGGANVLTF. The full variable domain, in which reference TRBV29-1 and TRBJ2-6 provide the parts outside the CDR3, is SAVISQKPSRDICQRGTSLTIQCQVDSQVTMMFWYRQQPGQSLTLIATANQGSEATYESGFVIDKFPISRPNLTFSTLTVSNMSPEDSSIYLCSVEDRDKIGGANVLTFGAGSRLTVL.

The chain joins TRBV11-2 to TRBJ2-6; 7 nucleotides agree with TRBD1. Germline V gene lookup returns CDR1 SGHAT and CDR2 FQNNGV. This CDR3 region has 15 residues. V lost 4 bases and J lost 2; bases outside the gene matches: 2. The CDR3 nucleotides are TGTGCCAGCAGCTCAGACAGGGCTGGGGCCAACGTCCTGACTTTC. Translation gives CASSSDRAGANVLTF.

Concerning this clonotype: Being one base from a much bigger clone, this may be a read error. The chain couples TRBV7-2 to TRBJ2-1; D is perhaps TRBD1 (5 bases). The J call is in doubt because the DNA end fits TRBJ2-7 better. The CDR3 contains 15 residues. Germline-derived CDR1 and CDR2 are SGHTA and FQGNSA. The CDR3: CASSLSLGLYNEQYF. The CDR3 DNA follows: TGTGCCAGCAGCTTAAGTCTGGGGCTCTACAATGAGCAGTACTTC.

This clonotype was recorded a few times. The V call is TRBV14, the J call TRBJ2-1; 7 nucleotides line up with TRBD2. The J call is uncertain, as TRBJ2-7 better fits the DNA end. The CDR3 is 17 amino acids. Germline V gene data show CDR1 as SGHDN and CDR2 as FVKESK. Here the CDR3 reads CASSQGLRGKSYNEQYF. The CDR3 nucleotides read TGTGCCAGCAGCCAAGGTCTGCGGGGGAAATCCTACAATGAGCAGTACTTC.

This clonotype was detected many times. The J gene is TRBJ2-1, the V gene TRBV4-1; 7 nucleotides agree with TRBD2. Germline trimming cut 1 base from V and 8 bases from J; bases unmatched to any gene: 11. This CDR3 comprises 16 residues. Germline V gene sequence: CDR1 MGHRA, CDR2 YSYEKL. The CDR3 sequence: CASSQVALANRDEQFF. CDR3 nucleotide sequence: TGCGCCAGCAGCCAAGTTGCACTAGCGAATAGGGATGAGCAGTTCTTC.

This rearrangement joins TRBV29-1 to TRBJ2-7, with D perhaps matching TRBD2 (6 bases). Germline CDR1 reads SQVTM; CDR2 reads ANQGSEA. The ends were cut back, 5 bases at V and 10 bases at J, with 18 bases in the middle. There are 12 residues in the CDR3. In nucleotides, the CDR3 is TGCAGCGTTCCGGACTACCAAGAAACCCAGTACTTC. It encodes CSVPDYQETQYF.

V gene TRBV6-2 or TRBV6-3 combines with J gene TRBJ2-1, with a tentative D call TRBD2 (7 bases). The V gene lost 6 bases and the J gene lost 7 bases, with 16 bases spanning the gap. The CDR3 has 14 residues. The germline CDR1 and CDR2 sequences are MNHEY and SVGEGT. The CDR3 coding sequence is TGTGCCAGCAGCAAGTGGGGGGGCGGGAATGAGCAGTTCTTC. It encodes CASSKWGGGNEQFF.

This sequence joins TRBV20-1 and TRBJ2-7, with a possible D match to TRBD2 (6 bases). Germline V gene data show CDR1 as DFQATT and CDR2 as SNEGSKA (reference sequence). Trimming pared 3 bases from V and 0 bases from J, leaving 12 bases between. CDR3 length equals 14 residues. CDR3 sequence (DNA): TGCAGTGCTAGGGTGGAGGGCATCTCCTACGAGCAGTACTTC. Translated: CSARVEGISYEQYF.

A word on this clonotype: A read error may account for a junction end that differs from germline. V and J are TRBV4-2 and TRBJ1-5, with unresolved D. The length of the CDR3 is 13 residues. Germline CDR1 is LGHNA and CDR2 is YNFKEQ. DNA of the CDR3: TGTGTCAGCAGCCAAGAGAGCAATCAGCCCCAGCATTTT. Translation: CVSSQESNQPQHF.

This clonotype was found a few times. The rearrangement uses TRBV7-2 and TRBJ2-3, with D perhaps given as TRBD1 or TRBD2 (5 bases each). The germline CDR1 and CDR2 sequences are SGHTA and FQGNSA. V gave up 3 bases and J gave up 2 bases, with 24 bases separating them. The CDR3 has 19 amino acids. CDR3 DNA: TGTGCCAGCAGCTTTTGGGACCGTGAAGATATCCAATTCACAGATACGCAGTATTTT. This encodes CASSFWDREDIQFTDTQYF.

V gene TRBV7-9 combines with J gene TRBJ1-1; possibly TRBD1 for D (6 bases). The germline V gene has CDR1 SEHNR and CDR2 FQNEAQ (reference sequence). V lost 2 bases to trimming and J lost 8 bases, with 12 bases between them. The CDR3 runs 13 residues. DNA of the CDR3: TGTGCCAGCAGCTTAAATCACCAGGGGGAAGCTTTCTTT. This sequence encodes CASSLNHQGEAFF.

This clonotype has only one observation. V usage is TRBV4-2 and J usage is TRBJ2-5, with 9 positions matching TRBD2. The CDR3 contains 14 residues. Germline CDR1 is LGHNA and CDR2 is YNFKEQ. Trimming took 3 bases from V and 11 from J; bases not matched to a gene: 10. CDR3: CASSHDGLAIKQYF. For the CDR3, the DNA is TGTGCCAGCAGCCATGACGGACTAGCGATCAAGCAGTACTTC.